This T cell receptor (beta chain) appears in the sequencing data of a study of blood T cell repertoires in COVID-19. Across 24 US areas, participants ranged in age from about 18 to 90 years. A word on this clone: One junction end disagrees with the germline gene, perhaps due to a read error.

The CDR3 contains 14 residues. The germline V gene has CDR1 GTSNPN and CDR2 SVGIG (reference sequence). Sequencing used immunoSEQ multiplex PCR; TCRdb keeps in-frame clones, though not all of them. The profile shows about 190,000 clones, about 83% of them singletons. This rearrangement joins TRBV30 to TRBJ2-3, with 10 bases matching TRBD2. Sequencing was performed on PBMCs or T cells enriched from blood (not recorded which). The source of this sequence is a woman aged 25 to 39 who had been exposed to COVID-19. Here the CDR3 DNA reads TGTGCCTGGAGCCAAGACGCCGGCGGGACTAGCGCAGTTTTT. Translated, it gives CAWSQDAGGTSAVF.